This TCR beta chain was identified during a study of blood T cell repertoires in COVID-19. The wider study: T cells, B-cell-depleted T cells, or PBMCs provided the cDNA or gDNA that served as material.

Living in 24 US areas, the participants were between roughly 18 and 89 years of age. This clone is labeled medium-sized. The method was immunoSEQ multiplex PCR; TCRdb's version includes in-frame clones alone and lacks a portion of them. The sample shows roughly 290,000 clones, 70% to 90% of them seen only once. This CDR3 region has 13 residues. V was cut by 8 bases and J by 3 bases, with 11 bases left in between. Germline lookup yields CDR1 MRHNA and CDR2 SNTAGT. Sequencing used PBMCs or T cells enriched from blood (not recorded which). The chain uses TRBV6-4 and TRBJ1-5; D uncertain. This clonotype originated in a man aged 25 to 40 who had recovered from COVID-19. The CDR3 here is CASPDTYNQPQHF. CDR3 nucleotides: TGTGCCAGCCCCGACACCTACAATCAGCCCCAGCATTTT.